One sample yielded the 32 T cell receptor beta chains listed below, sequenced in a study of blood T cell repertoires in COVID-19. Some clones are missing from TCRdb's copy, which holds only in-frame ones; the method was immunoSEQ multiplex PCR. Of 70,000 to 95,000 clones in the sample, roughly nine tenths were seen once. Specimen: peripheral blood. These TCRs come from a man aged 50 to 60 with acute or convalescent COVID-19.

Worth noting for this clone: Within the sample, other DNA sequences also encode this same CDR3. This chain uses TRBV5-1 with TRBJ1-6, with 7 nucleotides matching TRBD1. Trimming cost V 2 bases and J 9 bases; bases outside gene matches: 5. This CDR3 is 14 amino acids long. CDR1 SGHRS and CDR2 YFSETQ come from the germline V gene. The CDR3 spells CASSLGQGGSPLHF. CDR3 bases: TGCGCCAGCAGCTTAGGGCAGGGGGGTTCACCCCTCCACTTT.

The J gene is TRBJ2-5, the V gene TRBV9; 8 bases line up with TRBD1. J was trimmed by 4 bases and V by 0 bases; bases with no gene match: 2. The CDR3 is made up of 14 amino acids. Germline loops: CDR1 SGDLS, CDR2 YYNGEE. The CDR3 sequence is CASSVGTGSETQYF. For the CDR3, the DNA is TGTGCCAGCAGCGTAGGGACAGGGTCAGAGACCCAGTACTTC. Together with reference TRBV9 and TRBJ2-5, the CDR3 gives the full variable domain: DSGVTQTPKHLITATGQRVTLRCSPRSGDLSVYWYQQSLDQGLQFLIQYYNGEERAKGNILERFSAQQFPDLHSELNLSSLELGDSALYFCASSVGTGSETQYFGPGTRLLVL.

The V and J genes are TRBV4-2 and TRBJ2-3; D is perhaps TRBD2 (5 bases). The CDR3 extends over 14 amino acids. The V gene's germline CDR1 is LGHNA and CDR2 YNFKEQ. The V gene lost 1 base and the J gene lost 6 bases, with 11 bases spanning the gap. The CDR3 DNA sequence: TGTGCCAGCAGCCAAGGGGGAGATTTGGATACGCAGTATTTT. Residues: CASSQGGDLDTQYF.

This clone occurred once. This chain joins TRBV18 and TRBJ2-3, with D maybe TRBD1 (5 bases). The CDR3 totals 14 residues. From germline, CDR1 is KGHSH and CDR2 LQKENI. V dropped 4 bases and J dropped 3 bases, with 11 bases sitting between them. CDR3 sequence reads: CASSLQGKTDTQYF. The DNA for the CDR3 is TGTGCCAGCTCACTCCAGGGTAAGACAGATACGCAGTATTTT.

The chain employs TRBV7-9 and TRBJ2-5; TRBD1 aligns across 7 bases. The CDR3 has 14 amino acids. Trimming took 3 bases from V and 3 from J; bases not matched to a gene: 4. Germline CDR1 and CDR2: SEHNR and FQNEAQ (reference sequence). The CDR3 DNA follows: TGTGCCAGCAGCTTCTGGACAGGAAAAGAGACCCAGTACTTC. It translates to CASSFWTGKETQYF.

The gene calls are TRBV7-2 and TRBJ1-1; TRBD1 is a possible D gene (5 bases). Trimming took off 0 bases at V and 4 bases at J, with 9 bases between the two ends. The CDR3 consists of 14 residues. Germline values: CDR1 SGHTA, CDR2 FQGNSA. As DNA, the CDR3 is TGTGCCAGCAGCTTAGCCAGGGCCGGCACTGAAGCTTTCTTT. Translated, it gives CASSLARAGTEAFF.

The rearrangement uses TRBV11-2 and TRBJ1-1; D unresolved. Trimming pared 8 bases from V and 4 bases from J, leaving 17 bases between. Germline assignment: CDR1 SGHAT and CDR2 FQNNGV. The CDR3 has 14 amino acids. The CDR3 loop is CASANSGWSTEAFF. The CDR3 DNA reads TGTGCCAGCGCCAACTCGGGGTGGAGCACTGAAGCTTTCTTT.

Details on this clone: Other DNA sequences in the same sample also yield this CDR3. This chain joins TRBV5-1 and TRBJ2-3, with 12 bases matching TRBD2. Germline CDR1 reads SGHRS; CDR2 reads YFSETQ. The CDR3 extends over 16 amino acids. After removal of 0 bases from V and 1 base from J, the junction contained 0 bases not matched to a gene. The CDR3 DNA reads TGCGCCAGCAGCTTGGGACTAGCGGGGGGCACAGATACGCAGTATTTT. It yields the protein CASSLGLAGGTDTQYF. Full variable domain (remainder filled in from reference TRBV5-1 and TRBJ2-3): KAGVTQTPRYLIKTRGQQVTLSCSPISGHRSVSWYQQTPGQGLQFLFEYFSETQRNKGNFPGRFSGRQFSNSRSEMNVSTLELGDSALYLCASSLGLAGGTDTQYFGPGTRLTVL.

The gene calls are TRBV24-1 and TRBJ2-1; TRBD1 aligns across 7 bases. Unmatched junction bases numbered 4, after V lost 7 bases and J lost 5 bases. Germline values: CDR1 KGHDR, CDR2 SFDVKD. The CDR3 has 13 amino acids. DNA of the CDR3: TGTGCCACCAGGGGGGACAGTAACAATGAGCAGTTCTTC. Translation: CATRGDSNNEQFF.

This chain joins TRBV27 and TRBJ1-1; 8 bases map to TRBD1. The CDR3 covers 15 residues. CDR1 MNHEY and CDR2 SMNVEV come from the germline V gene (reference sequence). The ends lost 5 bases at V and 1 base at J; junction bases unmatched: 6. The CDR3, as DNA: TGTGCCAGCAGTCCAGGGGGGACAGGGAACACTGAAGCTTTCTTT. Translating gives CASSPGGTGNTEAFF.

The chain recombines TRBV5-5 with TRBJ2-5; 13 bases line up with TRBD2. This CDR3 region has 18 residues. V lost 3 bases, J lost 2 bases, and 10 bases stayed unmatched. The germline gives CDR1 SGHKS, CDR2 YYEKEE (reference sequence). CDR3 bases: TGTGCCAGCAGCTCCCGGACTAGCGGGGGCGATGCACAAGAGACCCAGTACTTC. This encodes CASSSRTSGGDAQETQYF.

In this sample, this clone turned up many times. The CDR3 spells CASSPLAVQSSYEQYF. CDR3 in DNA: TGTGCCAGCAGCCCTTTAGCGGTCCAGAGCTCCTACGAGCAGTACTTC. The chain combines TRBV7-2 with TRBJ2-7, with D maybe TRBD2 (6 bases). Germline V lookup: CDR1 SGHTA, CDR2 FQGNSA. With 5 bases removed from V and 0 bases from J, the gap between germline ends came to 17 bases. The CDR3 has 16 residues.

This clone was counted a single time. The chain has TRBV28 and TRBJ1-2; D is undetermined. The CDR3 is 13 amino acids. Germline V CDR1 and CDR2: MDHEN, SYDVKM. The V and J ends lost 1 base and 5 bases respectively, with 8 bases between them. This CDR3 reads CASSLSGEYGYTF. CDR3 in DNA: TGTGCCAGCAGTTTATCTGGGGAGTATGGCTACACCTTC.

V and J are TRBV28 and TRBJ2-5; 8 bases align to TRBD1. Germline V gene data show CDR1 as MDHEN and CDR2 as SYDVKM. V was pared by 6 bases and J by 5 bases, with 11 bases of the junction left unmatched. CDR3 length: 15 amino acids. The CDR3 protein is CASSGQGSRRETQYF. The CDR3 DNA is TGTGCCAGCAGCGGACAGGGAAGTAGGAGGGAGACCCAGTACTTC.

The chain has TRBV2 and TRBJ1-2, with 7 bases identical to TRBD1. CDR1 and CDR2 (germline): SNHLY, FYNNEI. The CDR3 spans 13 residues. The J segment lost 6 bases and the V segment lost 4 bases, leaving 5 bases of the junction unmatched. The CDR3 nucleotides read TGTGCCAGCAGTGTCGAGGGGGCTAATGGCTACACCTTC. This gives the protein CASSVEGANGYTF.

The V gene is TRBV27, the J gene TRBJ2-7, with 9 nucleotides matching TRBD1. CDR1 is MNHEY, CDR2 SMNVEV, per germline (reference sequence). This CDR3 has 15 residues. The ends lost 4 bases at V and 4 bases at J; junction bases unmatched: 8. CDR3 sequence reads: CASSSTGGEGYEQYF. The CDR3 DNA follows: TGTGCCAGCAGTTCGACAGGGGGGGAAGGTTACGAGCAGTACTTC.

The chain recombines TRBV7-3 with TRBJ2-6; 9 bases map to TRBD1. Germline V CDR1 and CDR2: SGHTA, FQGTGA. CDR3 length: 17 amino acids. The junction had 9 bases not matched to a gene; V was cut back by 5 bases and J by 4 bases. The CDR3 spells CASSLTGTGSGANVLTF. In DNA, the CDR3 is TGTGCCAGCAGCCTGACCGGGACAGGGAGCGGGGCCAACGTCCTGACTTTC.

V gene TRBV11-3 combines with J gene TRBJ2-3; TRBD1 is a possible D gene (6 bases). The germline CDR1 and CDR2 sequences are SGHNT and YENEEA. Trimming took off 4 bases at V and 4 bases at J, with 15 bases between the two ends. This CDR3 region has 15 residues. CDR3 in DNA: TGTGCCAGCAGCTCTGAGGGGCAGGGGTCAGATACGCAGTATTTT. It codes for CASSSEGQGSDTQYF.

The genes are TRBV14 and TRBJ2-5; D uncertain. The length of the CDR3 is 12 residues. Germline CDR1 SGHDN, CDR2 FVKESK. V lost 4 bases and J lost 5, with 8 bases in between. CDR3 residues: CASSLQLETQYF. As DNA, the CDR3 is TGTGCCAGCAGCCTGCAGTTGGAGACCCAGTACTTC.

This chain uses TRBV19 with TRBJ1-1; D is possibly TRBD1 (6 bases). The CDR3 loop spans 14 amino acids. Germline lookup yields CDR1 LNHDA and CDR2 SQIVND (reference sequence). Trimming took off 10 bases at V and 7 bases at J, with 22 bases between the two ends. In nucleotides, the CDR3 is TGTGCCATCAGCCCGGGGGGCGGAAGAATTGAAGCTTTCTTT. It translates to CAISPGGGRIEAFF.

This chain connects TRBV19 to TRBJ1-2; TRBD1 agrees at 7 bases. CDR3 length: 14 amino acids. V was pared by 5 bases and J by 3 bases, with 6 bases of the junction left unmatched. Germline V gene lookup returns CDR1 LNHDA and CDR2 SQIVND (reference sequence). The CDR3 DNA reads as TGTGCCAGTAGTCCCAACAGGGGAGACTATGGCTACACCTTC. Translation: CASSPNRGDYGYTF.

The chain is built from TRBV6-5 and TRBJ1-3; the D is unclear. The germline gives CDR1 MNHEY, CDR2 SVGAGI. V lost 5 bases and J lost 0, with 8 bases in between. This CDR3 is 14 amino acids long. DNA for the CDR3: TGTGCCAGCAGTACACAGAGCTCTGGAAACACCATATATTTT. Translated, it gives CASSTQSSGNTIYF.

The rearrangement joins TRBV7-2 to TRBJ2-1; TRBD2 might be the D (5 bases). This CDR3 spans 14 amino acids. V lost 5 bases and J lost 8, with 16 bases in between. Germline V gene data show CDR1 as SGHTA and CDR2 as FQGNSA. CDR3 DNA sequence: TGTGCCAGCAGCGCTATAGGCGGGCGGGATGAGCAGTTCTTC. Translation: CASSAIGGRDEQFF.

This clone was observed a single time. The chain employs TRBV3-1 (or the pseudogene TRBV3-2) and TRBJ2-2; perhaps TRBD2 as D (6 bases). V lost 1 base and J 4 bases, leaving 16 bases between the germline ends. CDR3 length: 17 residues. Germline CDR1 LGHDT, CDR2 YNNKEL (reference sequence). CDR3 nucleotides: TGTGCCAGCAGCCAAGGGAGGGCCGGGAACCCCACCGGGGAGCTGTTTTTT. This gives the protein CASSQGRAGNPTGELFF.

This chain links TRBV4-2 with TRBJ2-3; no firm D call. Germline lookup yields CDR1 LGHNA and CDR2 YNFKEQ. The CDR3 loop spans 13 amino acids. Trimming left V 0 bases short and J 3 bases short, with 4 bases between. CDR3 residues: CASSQDRTDTQYF. The CDR3 region has the DNA TGTGCCAGCAGCCAAGATCGGACAGATACGCAGTATTTT.

This clone was recorded once. The chain is built from TRBV5-1 and TRBJ2-2, with TRBD1 as a possible D gene (6 bases). The CDR3 runs 16 residues. Germline V gene lookup returns CDR1 SGHRS and CDR2 YFSETQ. V lost 3 bases and J lost 0, with 12 bases in between. DNA for the CDR3: TGCGCCAGCAGCTCCCGGGACACGGCGAACACCGGGGAGCTGTTTTTT. Protein sequence: CASSSRDTANTGELFF.

This chain connects TRBV7-6 to TRBJ2-3, with D possibly being TRBD2 (5 bases). V lost 5 bases and J lost 4, with 16 bases in between. The CDR3 is made up of 15 amino acids. The germline V gene encodes CDR1 SGHVS and CDR2 FNYEAQ. The DNA for the CDR3 is TGTGCCAGCAGCCTTCTTGGGAGAAGTGCAGATACGCAGTATTTT. Translating it yields CASSLLGRSADTQYF. Drawing the rest from reference TRBV7-6 and TRBJ2-3, the complete variable domain is GAGVSQSPRYKVTKRGQDVALRCDPISGHVSLYWYRQALGQGPEFLTYFNYEAQQDKSGLPNDRFSAERPEGSISTLTIQRTEQRDSAMYRCASSLLGRSADTQYFGPGTRLTVL.

The gene calls are TRBV3-1 (or the pseudogene TRBV3-2) and TRBJ2-1, with 8 positions matching TRBD2. The junction had 12 bases not matched to a gene; V was cut back by 7 bases and J by 4 bases. The CDR3 loop spans 16 amino acids. In germline, CDR1 is LGHDT, CDR2 YNNKEL (reference sequence). The CDR3 sequence: CASTQGRASGYNEQFF. The CDR3 coding sequence is TGTGCCAGCACCCAGGGGAGGGCTAGCGGGTACAATGAGCAGTTCTTC.

The chain couples TRBV4-3 to TRBJ2-1; 8 bases are a match to TRBD1. CDR3 length: 13 residues. V was clipped by 0 bases and J by 14 bases; unmatched bases: 6. In germline, CDR1 is LGHNA, CDR2 YSLEER. The CDR3 is CASSQDRGQDKFF. The CDR3 DNA sequence: TGCGCCAGCAGCCAAGATCGGGGACAGGACAAGTTCTTC.

This clone occurred once. V is TRBV19 and J is TRBJ2-3, with D tentatively TRBD1 (5 bases). CDR1 and CDR2 from the germline V gene are LNHDA and SQIVND (reference sequence). The CDR3 runs 14 residues. Deletions cut 4 bases from V and 4 bases from J, with 12 bases between. The chain's CDR3 is CASSRGATADTQYF. CDR3 bases: TGTGCCAGTAGTAGGGGCGCTACGGCAGATACGCAGTATTTT.

The chain uses TRBV18 and TRBJ2-4; D is unresolved. The CDR3 extends over 16 amino acids. The ends were cut back, 6 bases at V and 0 bases at J, with 15 bases in the middle. Germline lookup yields CDR1 KGHSH and CDR2 LQKENI. The CDR3, as DNA: TGTGCCAGCTCGAATGTACCTACTCTAGCCAAAAACATTCAGTACTTC. This gives the protein CASSNVPTLAKNIQYF.

V usage is TRBV24-1 and J usage is TRBJ1-2, with TRBD1 identical over 7 bases. The germline CDR1 and CDR2 sequences are KGHDR and SFDVKD. The CDR3 runs to 14 residues. V was clipped by 3 bases and J by 5 bases; unmatched bases: 5. CDR3 DNA sequence: TGTGCCACCAGTGATGGGGACAGTGCTTATGGCTACACCTTC. Amino acid sequence: CATSDGDSAYGYTF.